This TCR beta chain was captured by sequencing in a study of blood T cell repertoires in COVID-19. Clones were read by immunoSEQ multiplex PCR, and TCRdb kept only the in-frame ones, dropping some. The sample lists hundreds of thousands of clones, around nine tenths occurring once. The recovered donors of Cohort 3 showed two negative PCRs, clearance, or symptom resolution. This TCR came from a woman aged 45-60 years who had recovered from COVID-19. Sequenced: PBMCs or T cells enriched from blood (not recorded which).

The CDR3 here is CAWIRDTLANYGYTF. CDR3 sequence (DNA): TGTGCCTGGATAAGGGACACGCTAGCTAACTATGGCTACACCTTC. This chain uses TRBV30 with TRBJ1-2; D might be TRBD1 (6 bases). The germline gives CDR1 GTSNPN, CDR2 SVGIG (reference sequence). The CDR3 is 15 amino acids. V was cut by 4 bases and J by 0 bases, with 15 bases left in between. Filled out from reference TRBV30 and TRBJ1-2, the complete variable domain reads SQTIHQWPATLVQPVGSPLSLECTVEGTSNPNLYWYRQAAGRGLQLLFYSVGIGQISSEVPQNLSASRPQDRQFILSSKKLLLSDSGFYLCAWIRDTLANYGYTFGSGTRLTVV.